A single sample is the source of the 7 T cell receptor beta chains below, sequenced in a study of shared clonotypes between healthy human individuals. Sequencing was performed with immunoSEQ multiplex PCR; in TCRdb, only in-frame clones are kept and a portion is missing. In the table there are about 2.4 million clones, 90% to 95% of which are singletons. Sequencing was performed on naive CD4+ T cells from PBMCs. Noted subset: CD45RA+ positively selected. These TCRs come from a man aged 18 to 30 in good health. Some clones in this sample may be carry-over from other donors' samples.

J is TRBJ2-1 and V is TRBV28; either TRBD1 or TRBD2 may fit D (5 bases each). Germline-derived CDR1 and CDR2 are MDHEN and SYDVKM. Trimming shortened V by 3 bases and J by 0 bases, and 15 bases separated the two germline ends. The CDR3 covers 17 residues. In DNA form, the CDR3 reads TGTGCCAGCAGTTTCCGGGACGGCGGGCTCTCCTACAATGAGCAGTTCTTC. Translation: CASSFRDGGLSYNEQFF.

This chain links TRBV18 with TRBJ2-5; 7 bases are a match to TRBD1. Matching the DNA end better, TRBJ2-7 makes the J call doubtful. Per the germline V gene, CDR1 is KGHSH and CDR2 is LQKENI. This CDR3 spans 14 amino acids. The CDR3 sequence: CASSPASGGYEQYF. CDR3 DNA: TGTGCCAGCTCACCCGCTTCAGGGGGCTACGAGCAGTACTTC.

This clone came up once. The chain recombines TRBV5-3 with TRBJ1-3; D remains ambiguous. TRBV5-3 falls under the ORF class, with uncertain function. The V and J ends lost 0 bases and 4 bases respectively, with 20 bases between them. The CDR3 length is 18 residues. The chain's CDR3 is CARSLAVEIRESGNTIYF. CDR3 nucleotide sequence: TGTGCCAGAAGCTTGGCCGTGGAGATAAGGGAGTCCGGAAACACCATATATTTT.

This clone was picked up a small number of times. The V and J genes are TRBV9 and TRBJ2-2, with D perhaps matching TRBD2 (5 bases). The V end was cut by 9 bases, the J end by 3 bases, with 15 bases between. Germline CDR1 SGDLS, CDR2 YYNGEE. The CDR3 totals 14 residues. The CDR3 DNA follows: TGTGCCACCCTGGCGACTACGGACACCGGGGAGCTGTTTTTT. As protein: CATLATTDTGELFF.

Remarks on this clone: The sample carries other DNA sequences with the same CDR3. The gene calls are TRBV20-1 and TRBJ2-3; D call uncertain. CDR1 is DFQATT, CDR2 SNEGSKA, per germline (reference sequence). The CDR3 is made up of 11 amino acids. Trimming took 5 bases from V and 1 from J, leaving 4 bases between them. Written as DNA, the CDR3 is TGCAGTGCTCTCCGCACAGATACGCAGTATTTT. Translation gives CSALRTDTQYF.

This chain uses TRBV13 with TRBJ2-5; 7 nucleotides align to TRBD1. The J segment lost 7 bases and the V segment lost 5 bases, leaving 7 bases of the junction unmatched. Germline V gene lookup returns CDR1 PRHDT and CDR2 FYEKMQ (reference sequence). This CDR3 is 13 amino acids long. The CDR3 coding sequence is TGTGCCAGCAGCCTACAGGGGCGGGCGACCCAGTACTTC. This codes for CASSLQGRATQYF.

The rearrangement joins TRBV4-3 to TRBJ2-7; 9 nucleotides line up with TRBD2. Germline CDR1 is LGHNA and CDR2 is YSLEER. The CDR3 is 14 amino acids. The V gene end was trimmed by 8 bases and the J gene end by 3 bases; junction bases not matched to a gene: 8. The CDR3 loop reads CASGDLSGSYEQYF. The CDR3 region has the DNA TGCGCCAGCGGTGACCTTAGCGGGAGCTACGAGCAGTACTTC.